This is a list of T cell receptor beta chains from one sample in a study of blood T cell repertoires in COVID-19. Sequenced by immunoSEQ multiplex PCR; TCRdb stores in-frame clones only, minus some. The sample contains some 320,000 clones, roughly 86% of which appear only once. Material: peripheral blood. These receptors all come from a woman aged 30 to 39 with COVID-19, enrolled during active disease. Each CDR3 is given with its conserved first and last residue. Each record gives: D gene, J gene, V gene, clone size, CDR3 protein, CDR3 DNA. A D gene is named only where the DNA matches it firmly. A row's size may be missing; if present it is once, few, many or a size class.

>.|TRBJ2-3|TRBV5-1|.
CASSTPRDTTSLDTQYF
TGCGCCAGCAGCACCCCCCGGGACACCACCAGCTTGGATACGCAGTATTTT
>.|TRBJ2-5|TRBV11-2|.
CASRAGSPLETQYF
TGTGCCAGCAGGGCTGGGAGCCCCCTAGAGACCCAGTACTTC
>TRBD1|TRBJ1-6|TRBV7-8|.
CASRILGGASPLHF
TGTGCCAGCAGGATTCTAGGGGGCGCGTCACCCCTCCACTTT
>.|TRBJ2-3|TRBV11-2|.
CASSLHGSKGDTQYF
TGTGCCAGCAGCTTACATGGTTCCAAGGGGGATACGCAGTATTTT
>.|TRBJ1-2|TRBV10-2|.
CASSVRGGDGYTF
TGCGCCAGCAGTGTGAGGGGGGGGGATGGCTACACCTTC
>TRBD1|TRBJ1-1|TRBV23-1|.
CASSHGTATEAFF
TGCGCCAGCAGTCACGGGACAGCTACTGAAGCTTTCTTT
>.|TRBJ1-6|TRBV4-1|.
CASSQDIAGLYSPLHF
TGCGCCAGCAGCCAAGATATCGCAGGGTTATATTCACCCCTCCACTTT
>.|TRBJ2-1|TRBV2|few
CASKPSGNEQFF
TGTGCCAGCAAACCGTCGGGCAATGAGCAGTTCTTC
>.|TRBJ1-2|TRBV9|.
CASSPRAPANYGYTF
TGTGCCAGCAGCCCGCGGGCCCCAGCTAACTATGGCTACACCTTC
>.|TRBJ2-1|TRBV4-1|.
CASSLQGLGNEQFF
TGCGCCAGCAGTCTCCAGGGTTTGGGGAATGAGCAGTTCTTC
>.|TRBJ1-1|TRBV6-2/TRBV6-3|.
CASSPKLGSLHTLNTEAFF
TGTGCCAGCAGTCCAAAGTTGGGGAGCTTACACACGCTGAACACTGAAGCTTTCTTT
>TRBD1|TRBJ2-7|TRBV5-1|.
CASSLTGGPYEQYF
TGCGCCAGCAGCTTGACAGGGGGCCCCTACGAGCAGTACTTC
>TRBD1|TRBJ1-1|TRBV2|.
CASNLRQGRNTEAFF
TGTGCCAGCAACCTAAGACAGGGACGGAACACTGAAGCTTTCTTT
>.|TRBJ1-1|TRBV6-1|.
CASSETAGLNTEAFF
TGTGCCAGCAGTGAGACCGCAGGTTTGAACACTGAAGCTTTCTTT
>.|TRBJ2-7|TRBV12-3/TRBV12-4|.
CASSPQGYEQYF
TGTGCCAGCAGCCCCCAGGGCTACGAGCAGTACTTC
>TRBD1|TRBJ1-4|TRBV28|.
CASSLEGQINEKLFF
TGTGCCAGCAGTTTAGAGGGACAGATTAATGAAAAACTGTTTTTT
>TRBD1|TRBJ2-4|TRBV19|.
CASSIQGAAKNIQYF
TGTGCCAGTAGTATTCAGGGGGCGGCCAAAAACATTCAGTACTTC
>TRBD1|TRBJ1-2|TRBV4-1|.
CASSRSGGGYGYTF
TGCGCCAGCAGCCGGTCAGGGGGCGGCTATGGCTACACCTTC
>TRBD1|TRBJ1-2|TRBV5-1|.
CASSLGQGGGGYTF
TGCGCCAGCAGCTTGGGACAGGGAGGAGGTGGCTACACCTTC
>.|TRBJ1-6|TRBV5-6|.
CASSFGGVGNSPLHF
TGTGCCAGCAGCTTTGGGGGGGTTGGTAATTCACCCCTCCACTTT
>.|TRBJ2-5|TRBV12-3/TRBV12-4|.
CASSTSPGGTQYF
TGTGCCAGCAGTACCAGCCCCGGAGGGACCCAGTACTTC
>TRBD2|TRBJ2-1|TRBV28|.
CASSRPPLAGGPNEQFF
TGTGCCAGCAGCCGGCCCCCACTAGCGGGGGGGCCTAATGAGCAGTTCTTC
>.|TRBJ1-4|TRBV13|.
CASSAGEGSAEKLFF
TGTGCCAGCAGCGCCGGGGAGGGGTCTGCAGAAAAACTGTTTTTT
>.|TRBJ2-1|TRBV6-5|.
CASKQGSSYNEQFF
TGTGCCAGCAAACAGGGCAGCTCCTACAATGAGCAGTTCTTC
>.|TRBJ1-6|TRBV5-1|.
CASRSDRNSPLHF
TGCGCCAGCAGGAGCGATCGTAATTCACCCCTCCACTTT
>TRBD1|TRBJ2-1|TRBV14|.
CASSLPGQGARDEQFF
TGTGCCAGCAGCTTACCGGGACAGGGGGCGCGGGATGAGCAGTTCTTC
>TRBD1|TRBJ2-7|TRBV9|.
CASSVGQGIYEQYF
TGTGCCAGCAGCGTAGGACAGGGGATCTACGAGCAGTACTTC
>TRBD1|TRBJ1-2|TRBV30|.
CAWMSGQGGIANYGYTF
TGTGCCTGGATGTCAGGACAGGGGGGGATAGCTAACTATGGCTACACCTTC
>TRBD1|TRBJ2-2|TRBV5-1|.
CASSPTTGSNTGELFF
TGCGCCAGCAGCCCGACGACAGGGTCGAATACCGGGGAGCTGTTTTTT
>TRBD1|TRBJ2-7|TRBV27|.
CASSALTGTGLLEQYF
TGTGCCAGCAGCGCCTTGACCGGGACAGGCCTATTAGAGCAGTACTTC
>TRBD2|TRBJ2-5|TRBV6-6|.
CASSYSRSGGETQYF
TGTGCCAGCAGTTACTCGAGGTCGGGAGGTGAGACCCAGTACTTC
>TRBD1|TRBJ1-2|TRBV18|few
CASSQDRAPYGYTF
TGTGCCAGCTCTCAAGACAGGGCTCCCTATGGCTACACCTTC
>.|TRBJ2-5|TRBV7-9|.
CASSLGGRVVYLETQYF
TGTGCCAGCAGCTTAGGGGGGCGCGTCGTATACCTGGAGACCCAGTACTTC
>.|TRBJ1-6|TRBV3-1/TRBV3-2|.
CASSQGHYRSSPLHF
TGTGCCAGCAGCCAAGGCCACTACAGGAGTTCACCCCTCCACTTT
>TRBD2|TRBJ2-7|TRBV6-5|.
CASSYSKRGGINEQYF
TGTGCCAGCAGTTACTCGAAGCGGGGGGGCATCAACGAGCAGTACTTC